This T cell receptor (beta chain) came from a study of T cells in Graves' hyperthyroidism and ophthalmopathy. Germline V gene data show CDR1 as SQVTM and CDR2 as ANQGSEA. The CDR3 spans 13 residues. The germline V and J ends were trimmed by 3 bases and 8 bases, with 13 bases remaining between them. Exclusion of patients followed from uncontrolled infection, other autoimmune disease, pregnancy or lactation. Authors of the study amplified TCR beta CDR3 regions from RNA transcripts. Carried out on the TCR CDR3, a first-round RT-PCR used the HTBI primer set. TCRdb reanalysed the multiplex PCR reads using MiXCR and keeps one entry per CDR3 protein. The sample lists fewer than 700,000 distinct CDR3 sequences, approximately 17% occurring once.

The TCR was taken from a woman younger than 35 with Graves' ophthalmopathy. This chain connects TRBV29-1 to TRBJ2-2, with D perhaps assigned TRBD1 or TRBD2 (5 bases each). The sample was blood. The CDR3 sequence: CSVEDMGRGELFF. As DNA, the CDR3 is TGCAGCGTTGAGGACATGGGGAGAGGGGAGCTGTTTTTT.